The sample holds a few counts of the clone carrying this T cell receptor beta chain. This sample stems from a study of post-analysis software for immune sequencing data. Unique molecular identifiers were carried by the TCR beta cDNA libraries. TCRdb called the PCR reads again in MiXCR, with one record for every CDR3 protein. The sample has hundreds of thousands of distinct CDR3 sequences, about 27% seen once. The sequenced material came from blood. The sequence was obtained from a girl between 10 and 17 years old with multiple sclerosis.

The CDR3 sequence is CSAGTSYTDTQYF. The CDR3 DNA reads TGCAGTGCAGGGACTTCTTACACAGATACGCAGTATTTT. V usage is TRBV20-1 and J usage is TRBJ2-3; weak D call: TRBD2 (6 bases). Trimming left V 6 bases short and J 2 bases short, with 12 bases between. The CDR3 has 13 residues. Germline CDR1 and CDR2: DFQATT and SNEGSKA (reference sequence).